Presented here are 30 T cell receptor beta chains from one specimen sequenced in a study of blood T cell repertoires in COVID-19. Clones were read by immunoSEQ multiplex PCR, and TCRdb kept only the in-frame ones, dropping some. Of roughly 230,000 clones listed, roughly 81% are singletons. Sequencing was done on a sample of PBMCs or T cells enriched from blood (not recorded which). The origin of the receptors is a woman in her fifties or sixties who had been exposed to COVID-19.

V and J are TRBV10-1 and TRBJ1-1; D is perhaps TRBD1 (6 bases). V gave up 4 bases and J gave up 11 bases, with 14 bases separating them. The CDR3 is made up of 12 amino acids. The germline V gene encodes CDR1 WNHNN and CDR2 SYGVQD (reference sequence). The chain's CDR3 is CASSGPTGNAFF. In nucleotides, the CDR3 is TGCGCCAGCAGTGGGCCTACAGGGAACGCTTTCTTT.

This sequence joins TRBV10-3 and TRBJ1-1; weak D call: TRBD1 (5 bases). The CDR3 runs to 16 residues. Germline values: CDR1 ENHRY, CDR2 SYGVKD. V was shortened by 4 bases and J by 0 bases, with 15 bases between the two germline ends. The CDR3 coding sequence is TGTGCCATCAGTGCGAACTCAGGGTCCTTGAACACTGAAGCTTTCTTT. This sequence encodes CAISANSGSLNTEAFF.

CDR3 DNA: TGCAGTGCTAGTCGCACGGGGGGGGTAGGCGGGAACACTGAAGCTTTCTTT. It codes for CSASRTGGVGGNTEAFF. J is TRBJ1-1 and V is TRBV20-1, with TRBD1 as a possible D gene (5 bases). Per the germline V gene, CDR1 is DFQATT and CDR2 is SNEGSKA (reference sequence). CDR3 size: 17 residues. V lost 3 bases to trimming and J lost 1 base, with 21 bases between them.

The J gene is TRBJ1-2, the V gene TRBV10-3, with 10 bases fitting TRBD1. Trimming took 6 bases from V and 4 from J; bases not matched to a gene: 14. Germline values: CDR1 ENHRY, CDR2 SYGVKD. The CDR3 has 17 amino acids. This CDR3 is CAISQSRDRGSPYGYTF. The CDR3, as DNA: TGTGCCATCAGCCAGTCCCGGGACAGGGGAAGTCCCTATGGCTACACCTTC.

This chain connects TRBV7-9 to TRBJ2-5; 9 bases fit TRBD1. The CDR3 runs 14 residues. In germline, CDR1 is SEHNR, CDR2 FQNEAQ (reference sequence). V gave up 4 bases and J gave up 3 bases; unmatched junction bases: 3. CDR3 sequence: CASSSWDREETQYF. DNA of the CDR3: TGTGCCAGCAGCTCTTGGGACAGGGAAGAGACCCAGTACTTC.

The chain has TRBV9 and TRBJ1-1; D possibly corresponds to TRBD1 (5 bases). The length of the CDR3 is 13 residues. V lost 1 base to trimming and J lost 1 base, with 5 bases between them. Germline lookup yields CDR1 SGDLS and CDR2 YYNGEE. CDR3 loop: CASSVQGNTEAFF. The CDR3 nucleotides are TGTGCCAGCAGCGTACAGGGGAACACTGAAGCTTTCTTT.

The V gene is TRBV4-1, the J gene TRBJ1-3, with 8 bases identical to TRBD1. V shed 5 bases, J shed 0 bases, and the junction held 6 bases outside the gene matches. The CDR3 covers 16 residues. The germline V gene has CDR1 MGHRA and CDR2 YSYEKL. This chain's CDR3 is CASSIGQGDSGNTIYF. In DNA form, the CDR3 reads TGCGCCAGCAGCATCGGACAGGGTGACTCTGGAAACACCATATATTTT.

V usage is TRBV15 and J usage is TRBJ1-5, with D unclear. V lost 9 bases to trimming and J lost 3 bases, with 15 bases between them. The CDR3 spans 14 residues. CDR1 and CDR2 from the germline V gene are LNHNV and YYDKDF (reference sequence). The CDR3 region has the DNA TGTGCCACTGCGGCGGGGATCCTCAATCAGCCCCAGCATTTT. Translated: CATAAGILNQPQHF.

This rearrangement joins TRBV5-1 to TRBJ2-2; tentatively, D is TRBD1 (6 bases). The germline V gene has CDR1 SGHRS and CDR2 YFSETQ. The CDR3 consists of 15 residues. With 3 bases removed from V and 0 bases from J, the gap between germline ends came to 9 bases. CDR3 sequence reads: CASSSDSANTGELFF. CDR3 in DNA: TGCGCCAGCAGCTCGGACAGCGCGAACACCGGGGAGCTGTTTTTT.

This clone has a single count. The chain uses TRBV5-1 and TRBJ2-3; D not certain. Trimming took off 0 bases at V and 4 bases at J, with 9 bases between the two ends. CDR3 length equals 14 residues. The germline V gene encodes CDR1 SGHRS and CDR2 YFSETQ. The CDR3 loop reads CASSLAASADTQYF. CDR3 nucleotide sequence: TGCGCCAGCAGCTTGGCGGCTAGTGCAGATACGCAGTATTTT. Full variable domain (outside the CDR3, taken from reference TRBV5-1 and TRBJ2-3): KAGVTQTPRYLIKTRGQQVTLSCSPISGHRSVSWYQQTPGQGLQFLFEYFSETQRNKGNFPGRFSGRQFSNSRSEMNVSTLELGDSALYLCASSLAASADTQYFGPGTRLTVL.

The chain is built from TRBV19 and TRBJ1-2; D may be TRBD1 (5 bases). Germline V CDR1 and CDR2: LNHDA, SQIVND (reference sequence). Trimming took off 10 bases at V and 8 bases at J, with 11 bases between the two ends. The CDR3 totals 10 residues. The CDR3 coding sequence is TGTGCCACGGGGGTCGGAGGCTACACCTTC. Protein product: CATGVGGYTF. The whole variable domain, remainder taken from reference TRBV19 and TRBJ1-2, is DGGITQSPKYLFRKEGQNVTLSCEQNLNHDAMYWYRQDPGQGLRLIYYSQIVNDFQKGDIAEGYSVSREKKESFPLTVTSAQKNPTAFYLCATGVGGYTFGSGTRLTVV.

CDR3 residues: CASSVEGLTKNTEAFF. In DNA, the CDR3 is TGTGCCAGCAGTGTGGAGGGTTTGACTAAGAACACTGAAGCTTTCTTT. The V and J genes are TRBV2 and TRBJ1-1; D remains unclear. Trimming pared 4 bases from V and 1 base from J, leaving 16 bases between. Germline CDR1 SNHLY, CDR2 FYNNEI. The CDR3 sequence is 16 residues long.

J is TRBJ1-2 and V is TRBV5-1; no clear D. V was clipped by 1 base and J by 5 bases, with 9 bases between them. The CDR3 spans 13 residues. Germline CDR1 is SGHRS and CDR2 is YFSETQ. This CDR3 reads CASSLRRGYGYTF. The DNA for the CDR3 is TGCGCCAGCAGCTTGCGACGAGGGTATGGCTACACCTTC.

V is TRBV24-1 and J is TRBJ1-1; no definite D call. V lost 6 bases, J lost 1 base, and 11 bases lay in between. From germline, CDR1 is KGHDR and CDR2 SFDVKD. There are 14 residues in the CDR3. Written as DNA, the CDR3 is TGTGCCACCAGTCCTGGCGGTCCGAACACTGAAGCTTTCTTT. This gives the protein CATSPGGPNTEAFF.

This sequence joins TRBV25-1 and TRBJ1-2; D gene unclear. The V and J ends lost 1 base and 4 bases respectively, with 10 bases between them. The germline gives CDR1 MGHDK, CDR2 SYGVNS. The CDR3 loop spans 14 amino acids. CDR3 in amino acids: CASSESGQVYGYTF. For the CDR3, the DNA is TGTGCCAGCAGTGAATCAGGTCAGGTCTATGGCTACACCTTC.

The rearrangement uses TRBV27 and TRBJ2-1, with TRBD1 matching 8 bases. Germline CDR1 and CDR2: MNHEY and SMNVEV (reference sequence). CDR3 length: 12 amino acids. Trimming cost V 2 bases and J 10 bases; bases outside gene matches: 1. The CDR3 DNA is TGTGCCAGCAGTTTAGGGACAGGCGAGCAGTTCTTC. Encoded protein: CASSLGTGEQFF.

V is TRBV19 and J is TRBJ2-5, with 7 bases matching TRBD1. Germline CDR1 reads LNHDA; CDR2 reads SQIVND (reference sequence). The CDR3 has 13 residues. The J segment lost 14 bases and the V segment lost 6 bases, leaving 15 bases of the junction unmatched. For the CDR3, the DNA is TGTGCCAGTAGCATGGGACAGAATAAGAGACCATACTTC. Encoded protein: CASSMGQNKRPYF.

V usage is TRBV5-1 and J usage is TRBJ2-3; the match to TRBD2 covers 9 bases. With 1 base clipped from V and 5 bases from J, the junction kept 8 bases outside the gene matches. The CDR3 has 16 residues. CDR1 SGHRS and CDR2 YFSETQ come from the germline V gene. The CDR3 loop is CASSLSASGVLDTQYF. CDR3 DNA sequence: TGCGCCAGCAGCTTGTCTGCTAGCGGGGTGTTAGATACGCAGTATTTT.

The J gene is TRBJ2-3, the V gene TRBV7-9; TRBD2 matches 13 bases. Germline V gene data show CDR1 as SEHNR and CDR2 as FQNEAQ (reference sequence). The CDR3 covers 15 residues. V shed 6 bases and J 6 bases; nucleotides not matched to a gene: 6. The CDR3 protein is CASRRTSGSPDTQYF. DNA for the CDR3: TGTGCCAGCAGAAGGACTAGCGGGAGCCCTGATACGCAGTATTTT.

This chain uses TRBV9 with TRBJ1-2; D is possibly TRBD1 (6 bases). Between the trimmed V and J ends, which lost 2 bases and 2 bases, there was a span of 10 bases. CDR1 is SGDLS and CDR2 is YYNGEE in the germline V gene. The CDR3 sequence is 14 residues long. This CDR3 reads CASSVIQGNYGYTF. CDR3 DNA: TGTGCCAGCAGCGTGATACAGGGAAACTATGGCTACACCTTC.

For the CDR3, the DNA is TGTGCCAGCAGCTTTATCTACGAGCAGTACTTC. It encodes CASSFIYEQYF. This chain joins TRBV7-2 and TRBJ2-7; D not resolved. With 3 bases removed from V and 3 bases from J, the gap between germline ends came to 3 bases. The length of the CDR3 is 11 residues. The germline V gene has CDR1 SGHTA and CDR2 FQGNSA.

This clone occurred a few times. This rearrangement joins TRBV2 to TRBJ1-1, with 9 bases matching TRBD1. CDR1 is SNHLY, CDR2 FYNNEI, per germline. The CDR3 consists of 14 residues. The trim removed 6 bases at V and 7 bases at J, leaving 9 bases unmatched. The CDR3 loop is CASRGSGTGFEAFF. The CDR3 DNA reads TGTGCCAGCAGGGGGTCCGGGACAGGGTTTGAAGCTTTCTTT.

The chain has TRBV7-8 and TRBJ2-4; 10 nucleotides agree with TRBD2. CDR1 is SGHVS, CDR2 FQNEAQ, per germline. The CDR3 loop spans 14 amino acids. Trimming cost V 5 bases and J 6 bases; bases outside gene matches: 4. The CDR3 is CASSPSSGGNIQYF. CDR3 DNA sequence: TGTGCCAGCAGCCCCTCTAGCGGGGGAAACATTCAGTACTTC. Combining the CDR3 with reference TRBV7-8 and TRBJ2-4 gives the whole variable domain GAGVSQSPRYKVAKRGQDVALRCDPISGHVSLFWYQQALGQGPEFLTYFQNEAQLDKSGLPSDRFFAERPEGSVSTLKIQRTQQEDSAVYLCASSPSSGGNIQYFGAGTRLSVL.

V is TRBV6-5 and J is TRBJ1-1; possible D gene TRBD1, 5 bases. The CDR3 spans 12 residues. Germline lookup yields CDR1 MNHEY and CDR2 SVGAGI. V was pared by 6 bases and J by 7 bases, with 12 bases between. The CDR3 region is CASRAPGVEAFF. CDR3 bases: TGTGCCAGCAGGGCCCCGGGGGTTGAAGCTTTCTTT.

This chain connects TRBV28 to TRBJ1-5; D is unresolved. Trimming took off 6 bases at V and 14 bases at J, with 14 bases between the two ends. In germline, CDR1 is MDHEN, CDR2 SYDVKM. The CDR3 is 11 residues long. The CDR3 reads CASRESIKEHF. CDR3 DNA sequence: TGTGCCAGCAGGGAGAGTATTAAGGAGCATTTT.

This clone was counted between two and nine times. The chain is built from TRBV14 and TRBJ2-1; D is unresolved. With 3 bases removed from V and 7 bases from J, the gap between germline ends came to 10 bases. Germline V CDR1 and CDR2: SGHDN, FVKESK. The CDR3 totals 13 residues. CDR3 in amino acids: CASSQGQANEQFF. The CDR3 DNA follows: TGTGCCAGCAGCCAGGGTCAGGCAAATGAGCAGTTCTTC.

The chain has TRBV6-1 and TRBJ2-3, with D perhaps TRBD1 (6 bases). Germline V gene sequence: CDR1 MNHNS, CDR2 SASEGT. V dropped 4 bases and J dropped 2 bases, with 16 bases sitting between them. The CDR3 consists of 16 residues. CDR3 loop: CASSGHRDVFTDTQYF. Written as DNA, the CDR3 is TGTGCCAGCAGTGGACACAGGGATGTTTTCACAGATACGCAGTATTTT.

The chain links TRBV28 to TRBJ1-4, with TRBD1 matching 7 bases. The CDR3 is made up of 14 amino acids. V lost 6 bases, J lost 4 bases, and 5 bases stayed unmatched. Germline values: CDR1 MDHEN, CDR2 SYDVKM. Here the CDR3 DNA reads TGTGCCAGCAGAATCACAGGGGATAATGAAAAACTGTTTTTT. Encoded protein: CASRITGDNEKLFF.

The gene calls are TRBV30 and TRBJ1-1; maybe TRBD1 (6 bases). The CDR3 is 15 residues long. Germline CDR1 GTSNPN, CDR2 SVGIG (reference sequence). V was cut by 2 bases and J by 1 base, with 14 bases left in between. The CDR3 DNA follows: TGTGCCTGGAGTCCCCTCTTGGGGGCGAACACTGAAGCTTTCTTT. Translating it yields CAWSPLLGANTEAFF.

CDR3 DNA: TGCAGCGTTGAAAGGCAGGGGGGATACGAGCAGTACTTC. As protein: CSVERQGGYEQYF. J is TRBJ2-7 and V is TRBV29-1, with D perhaps TRBD1 (7 bases). CDR1 is SQVTM and CDR2 is ANQGSEA in the germline V gene. V was cut by 2 bases and J by 4 bases, with 12 bases left in between. The CDR3 is 13 residues long.